These T cell receptor beta chains were read from a single sample in a study of cytomegalovirus exposure and HLA in healthy donors. Method: immunoSEQ multiplex PCR; TCRdb's copy keeps in-frame clones and lacks some. Of 170,000 or so clones detected, 77% appear once; the ten largest clones hold roughly 1.4%. The specimen sequenced was PBMCs. These receptors were taken from a woman aged 30 to 39 in good health and CMV-seropositive. The CDR3 runs from the conserved cysteine through the conserved F or W. A D gene is named only where the DNA matches it firmly. Clone sizes are given selectively: once, few, many, or a class where the clone is expanded.

d_call | clone_size | j_call | v_call | cdr3_aa | cdr3_nt
- | - | TRBJ2-5 | TRBV5-1 | CASSLFHGGQETQYF | TGCGCCAGCAGCTTGTTCCACGGGGGTCAAGAGACCCAGTACTTC
TRBD1 | - | TRBJ1-3 | TRBV30 | CAWSLGTGIGNTIYF | TGTGCCTGGAGTCTCGGGACAGGGATAGGAAACACCATATATTTT
- | - | TRBJ1-3 | TRBV4-3 | CASSEDSFSGNTIYF | TGCGCCAGCAGCGAAGACAGTTTCTCTGGAAACACCATATATTTT
TRBD2 | - | TRBJ2-7 | TRBV7-2 | CASSLSPGGNEQYF | TGTGCCAGCAGCTTATCACCGGGGGGGAACGAGCAGTACTTC
- | - | TRBJ1-5 | TRBV30 | CAWSVPAYSNQPQHF | TGTGCCTGGAGTGTACCCGCCTATAGCAATCAGCCCCAGCATTTT
- | once | TRBJ2-7 | TRBV11-2 | CASSLTIVGSEQYF | TGTGCCAGCAGCTTAACGATTGTTGGCTCCGAGCAGTACTTC
- | - | TRBJ2-7 | TRBV7-9 | CASSSPTVSLEADEQYF | TGTGCCAGCAGCTCGCCGACAGTTAGTTTGGAAGCCGACGAGCAGTACTTC
TRBD1 | - | TRBJ1-5 | TRBV5-5 | CASSRRQGDQPQHF | TGTGCCAGCAGCCGCAGACAGGGCGATCAGCCCCAGCATTTT
- | - | TRBJ2-3 | TRBV28 | CASSPPSLDTQYF | TGTGCCAGCAGTCCCCCCTCCCTGGATACGCAGTATTTT
TRBD2 | few | TRBJ2-3 | TRBV27 | CASSLLAGGSTDTQYF | TGTGCCAGCAGTTTACTAGCGGGGGGATCCACAGATACGCAGTATTTT
TRBD1 | - | TRBJ2-1 | TRBV18 | CASSPMRTGDGSGTAPMFF | TGTGCCAGCTCACCAATGAGAACAGGGGATGGCTCAGGGACCGCGCCAATGTTCTTC
- | - | TRBJ1-2 | TRBV28 | CASSQGNYGYTF | TGTGCCAGCAGCCAGGGGAACTATGGCTACACCTTC
TRBD2 | - | TRBJ2-7 | TRBV7-2 | CASSLVGGSSYEQYF | TGTGCCAGCAGCTTAGTCGGCGGGAGCTCCTACGAGCAGTACTTC
TRBD2 | - | TRBJ2-1 | TRBV30 | CAWRGSGVHNEQFF | TGTGCCTGGAGGGGTAGCGGGGTTCACAATGAGCAGTTCTTC
TRBD2 | - | TRBJ2-1 | TRBV5-1 | CASSLVRERGNEQFF | TGCGCCAGCAGCTTGGTTCGGGAGCGGGGCAATGAGCAGTTCTTC
TRBD2 | few | TRBJ2-5 | TRBV27 | CASSPGTSGRETQYF | TGTGCCAGCAGTCCCGGGACTAGCGGGAGGGAGACCCAGTACTTC
TRBD2 | - | TRBJ2-1 | TRBV10-1 | CASSGQREVDEQFF | TGCGCCAGCAGTGGTCAGCGGGAGGTCGATGAGCAGTTCTTC
- | once | TRBJ2-5 | TRBV28 | CASSFQGQGGETQYF | TGTGCCAGCAGTTTCCAGGGCCAGGGAGGAGAGACCCAGTACTTC
- | - | TRBJ2-7 | TRBV5-4 | CASSRARGWESSYEQYF | TGTGCCAGCAGCCGGGCCCGGGGTTGGGAGAGCTCCTACGAGCAGTACTTC
- | few | TRBJ2-7 | TRBV2 | CASNLNRGGQYEQYF | TGTGCCAGCAACCTTAACAGGGGAGGTCAGTACGAGCAGTACTTC
- | - | TRBJ2-5 | TRBV27 | CASSLSGSGETQYF | TGTGCCAGCAGTTTATCAGGGAGCGGGGAGACCCAGTACTTC
- | - | TRBJ1-1 | TRBV19 | CASSPIQIARNTEAFF | TGTGCCAGTAGCCCTATCCAGATAGCTAGGAACACTGAAGCTTTCTTT
TRBD1 | - | TRBJ1-3 | TRBV11-2 | CASSLGQGRRNTIYF | TGTGCCAGCAGCTTAGGACAGGGTAGAAGAAACACCATATATTTT
- | - | TRBJ2-3 | TRBV7-6 | CASSPGLELTDTQYF | TGTGCCAGCAGCCCCGGACTCGAACTCACAGATACGCAGTATTTT
TRBD1 | - | TRBJ2-7 | TRBV5-1 | CASGIDRASYEQYF | TGCGCCAGCGGAATAGACAGGGCCTCCTACGAGCAGTACTTC
TRBD2 | - | TRBJ2-7 | TRBV19 | CASTPRTSSYEQYF | TGTGCCAGTACCCCTCGGACTAGCTCCTACGAGCAGTACTTC
- | - | TRBJ1-3 | TRBV30 | CAWSFWRGGDSGNTIYF | TGTGCCTGGAGTTTTTGGCGGGGGGGAGACTCTGGAAACACCATATATTTT
- | - | TRBJ1-2 | TRBV28 | CASSSEVELF | TGTGCCAGCAGTTCGGAGGTAGAACTTTTC
- | - | TRBJ2-3 | TRBV5-1 | CASSSGVTDTQYF | TGCGCCAGCAGCTCGGGAGTCACAGATACGCAGTATTTT
- | - | TRBJ2-7 | TRBV5-4 | CASSSNSYEQYF | TGTGCCAGCAGCTCAAACTCCTACGAGCAGTACTTC
TRBD1 | - | TRBJ1-4 | TRBV5-1 | CASSLGQGASIGEKLFF | TGCGCCAGCAGCCTAGGACAGGGGGCTAGTATAGGTGAAAAACTGTTTTTT
- | - | TRBJ2-3 | TRBV6-4 | CASSVSSTDTQYF | TGTGCCAGCAGTGTATCTAGCACAGATACGCAGTATTTT
TRBD1 | - | TRBJ2-7 | TRBV5-1 | CARTHADRGPSYGPYEQYF | TGCGCCAGGACCCACGCGGACAGGGGGCCATCCTATGGGCCCTACGAGCAGTACTTC
- | - | TRBJ2-7 | TRBV27 | CASSLYQGSYEQYF | TGTGCCAGCAGTTTATATCAGGGCTCCTACGAGCAGTACTTC
- | - | TRBJ2-7 | TRBV9 | CASSVGGGGGEQYF | TGTGCCAGCAGCGTAGGTGGAGGGGGCGGCGAGCAGTACTTC
- | - | TRBJ2-1 | TRBV5-6 | CASSLDTRKEQFF | TGTGCCAGCAGCTTGGACACCCGCAAGGAGCAGTTCTTC
TRBD1 | few | TRBJ2-1 | TRBV19 | CASSRDRGYNEQFF | TGTGCCAGTAGTCGGGACAGGGGCTACAATGAGCAGTTCTTC
- | - | TRBJ2-2 | TRBV29-1 | CSVRGLRGSGELFF | TGCAGCGTTCGTGGTCTACGAGGCAGCGGGGAGCTGTTTTTT
- | few | TRBJ1-4 | TRBV18 | CASSPERISEKLFF | TGTGCCAGCTCACCAGAAAGAATTAGTGAAAAACTGTTTTTT
TRBD2 | - | TRBJ2-3 | TRBV12-5 | CASGRTSLMVADTQYF | TGTGCTAGTGGCCGGACTAGCCTAATGGTCGCAGATACGCAGTATTTT
- | - | TRBJ2-7 | TRBV9 | CASSVGTGITYEQYF | TGTGCCAGCAGCGTAGGTACAGGGATCACCTACGAGCAGTACTTC
TRBD1 | few | TRBJ2-1 | TRBV7-6 | CASTSQGNEQFF | TGTGCCAGCACCTCACAGGGGAATGAGCAGTTCTTC
- | - | TRBJ1-5 | TRBV19 | CASSNSGGQPQHF | TGTGCCAGTAGTAACTCCGGGGGGCAGCCCCAGCATTTT
- | - | TRBJ2-3 | TRBV29-1 | CSVEGARHTPTDTQYF | TGCAGCGTTGAAGGAGCACGACACACACCCACAGATACGCAGTATTTT
- | - | TRBJ1-2 | TRBV14 | CASSQVRGARSGYTF | TGTGCCAGCAGCCAAGTTCGGGGGGCCCGAAGTGGCTACACCTTC
TRBD2 | - | TRBJ2-1 | TRBV29-1 | CSVDGGQSGSRYNEQFF | TGCAGCGTTGACGGGGGCCAGAGCGGGAGTAGGTACAATGAGCAGTTCTTC
- | - | TRBJ2-7 | TRBV7-2 | CASSQGGSSSYEQYF | TGTGCCAGCAGCCAAGGAGGCAGTTCGTCCTACGAGCAGTACTTC
TRBD2 | - | TRBJ2-1 | TRBV28 | CASSLSLAGVNEQFF | TGTGCCAGCAGTTTAAGTCTAGCGGGAGTCAATGAGCAGTTCTTC
TRBD2 | - | TRBJ2-1 | TRBV11-2 | CASSFRGVEQFF | TGTGCCAGCAGCTTTCGGGGGGTTGAGCAGTTCTTC
TRBD2 | - | TRBJ2-1 | TRBV28 | CASSFPGGSNEQFF | TGTGCCAGCAGTTTTCCGGGGGGGTCCAATGAGCAGTTCTTC
- | - | TRBJ1-5 | TRBV30 | CAWSVGGQPQHF | TGTGCCTGGAGTGTAGGGGGACAGCCCCAGCATTTT
TRBD2 | - | TRBJ2-7 | TRBV6-1 | CASSGWREGVYEQYF | TGTGCCAGCAGTGGATGGCGGGAGGGCGTGTACGAGCAGTACTTC
- | - | TRBJ1-5 | TRBV14 | CASSPGGRGHHQPQHF | TGTGCCAGCAGCCCCGGTGGCAGGGGTCACCATCAGCCCCAGCATTTT
- | - | TRBJ2-7 | TRBV7-2 | CASSPWTVGAYEQYF | TGTGCCAGCAGCCCTTGGACAGTTGGGGCCTACGAGCAGTACTTC
TRBD1 | - | TRBJ2-2 | TRBV28 | CANSGTGPNTGELFF | TGTGCCAACTCCGGGACAGGCCCGAACACCGGGGAGCTGTTTTTT
- | few | TRBJ2-1 | TRBV30 | CAWSHGSSYNEQFF | TGTGCCTGGAGTCACGGGAGCTCCTACAATGAGCAGTTCTTC
TRBD2 | - | TRBJ2-5 | TRBV28 | CASSPLTSGYQETQYF | TGTGCCAGCAGCCCTTTGACTAGCGGCTACCAAGAGACCCAGTACTTC
- | - | TRBJ2-5 | TRBV5-1 | CASSFDGREETQYF | TGCGCCAGCAGCTTCGACGGCCGGGAAGAGACCCAGTACTTC